Presented here are 23 T cell receptor beta chains from one specimen sequenced in a study of shared clonotypes between healthy human individuals. Data came from immunoSEQ multiplex PCR; TCRdb stores just in-frame clones and leaves some out. This table holds roughly 2 million clones, under 97% found once. Sequenced material: naive CD4+ T cells sorted from blood. Subset defined: CD45RA+ positively selected. The receptors were gathered from a man aged 18-30 years in good health.

The rearrangement joins TRBV6-1 to TRBJ1-1; D gene ambiguous. Trimming took 7 bases from V and 1 from J, leaving 10 bases between them. Germline loops: CDR1 MNHNS, CDR2 SASEGT. The CDR3 is 13 residues long. This CDR3 is CASILDGNTEAFF. DNA of the CDR3: TGTGCCAGCATCCTCGACGGGAACACTGAAGCTTTCTTT.

The DNA for the CDR3 is TGTGCCAGCAGCCTCGGTCAGGGGGTTAATCCCCAGCATTTT. Translation gives CASSLGQGVNPQHF. The chain combines TRBV6-1 with TRBJ1-5; 7 bases are shared with TRBD1. Germline V gene data show CDR1 as MNHNS and CDR2 as SASEGT. Losses at the gene ends were 6 bases for V and 10 bases for J; bases not matched to a gene: 12. The CDR3 is made up of 14 amino acids.

The chain links TRBV19 to TRBJ1-2; weak D call: TRBD1 (5 bases). The germline V gene encodes CDR1 LNHDA and CDR2 SQIVND (reference sequence). The CDR3 has 14 amino acids. V dropped 9 bases and J dropped 5 bases, with 19 bases sitting between them. The CDR3 sequence: CASRAAGETYGYTF. As DNA, the CDR3 is TGTGCCAGCAGGGCGGCAGGTGAAACTTATGGCTACACCTTC.

The gene calls are TRBV27 and TRBJ2-7; D unclear. V was shortened by 2 bases and J by 0 bases, with 2 bases between the two germline ends. The CDR3 sequence is 12 residues long. Germline assignment: CDR1 MNHEY and CDR2 SMNVEV (reference sequence). The CDR3 sequence: CASSLGSYEQYF. CDR3 bases: TGTGCCAGCAGTTTAGGCTCCTACGAGCAGTACTTC.

The table lists this clone with a count of one. The rearrangement uses TRBV6-6 and TRBJ1-3; D remains ambiguous. V was pared by 2 bases and J by 2 bases, with 4 bases between. Germline-derived CDR1 and CDR2 are MNHNY and SVGAGI (reference sequence). The CDR3 runs to 13 residues. In DNA, the CDR3 is TGTGCCAGCAGTTACAGGGCTGGAAACACCATATATTTT. Residues: CASSYRAGNTIYF.

Of note for this clone: The sample contains more than one DNA sequence encoding this CDR3. V gene TRBV29-1 combines with J gene TRBJ2-3; no firm D call. The V gene lost 3 bases and the J gene lost 2 bases, with 6 bases spanning the gap. The CDR3 extends over 12 amino acids. The V gene's germline CDR1 is SQVTM and CDR2 ANQGSEA. DNA of the CDR3: TGCAGCGTTGATGGCAACACAGATACGCAGTATTTT. Protein: CSVDGNTDTQYF.

The rearrangement joins TRBV29-1 to TRBJ2-1, with D possibly TRBD2 on 7 matching bases. The CDR3 has 14 residues. Germline-derived CDR1 and CDR2 are SQVTM and ANQGSEA. V gave up 4 bases and J gave up 0 bases, with 10 bases separating them. The CDR3 nucleotides are TGCAGCGTTGGGGGGGGCCTCTCCTACAATGAGCAGTTCTTC. Residues: CSVGGGLSYNEQFF.

As concerns this clone: The junction departs from germline at one end; a sequencing error may be responsible. V usage is TRBV19 and J usage is TRBJ1-1; TRBD1 is a possible D gene (5 bases). The CDR3 contains 13 residues. The germline V gene has CDR1 LNHDA and CDR2 SQIVND (reference sequence). The CDR3 loop is CAIHPPGQGGILF. CDR3 DNA: TGTGCCATTCATCCCCCCGGGCAGGGTGGGATCCTATTT.

V and J are TRBV10-3 and TRBJ2-5; D is possibly TRBD2 (5 bases). The CDR3 runs 13 residues. V lost 3 bases, J lost 1 base, and 6 bases lay in between. Germline assignment: CDR1 ENHRY and CDR2 SYGVKD. CDR3 in amino acids: CAISDGIQETQYF. CDR3 bases: TGTGCCATCAGTGACGGGATCCAAGAGACCCAGTACTTC.

The CDR3 sequence: CASSQTGNTEAFF. As DNA, the CDR3 is TGTGCCAGCAGTCAAACAGGGAACACTGAAGCTTTCTTT. The chain couples TRBV25-1 to TRBJ1-1; a possible D gene is TRBD1 (5 bases). CDR1 and CDR2 (germline): MGHDK, SYGVNS. V was trimmed by 5 bases and J by 1 base, leaving 8 bases between them. The CDR3 is 13 residues long. Looking up the rest from reference TRBV25-1 and TRBJ1-1 gives the full variable domain: EADIYQTPRYLVIGTGKKITLECSQTMGHDKMYWYQQDPGMELHLIHYSYGVNSTEKGDLSSESTVSRIRTEHFPLTLESARPSHTSQYLCASSQTGNTEAFFGQGTRLTVV.

In its sample, this clone was seen once. CDR3 bases: TGTGCCTGGAAGTCTCTTGCGGTCTATGGCTACACCTTC. It yields the protein CAWKSLAVYGYTF. The rearrangement joins TRBV30 to TRBJ1-2; D not certain. Trimming removed 4 bases at V and 4 bases at J, with 13 bases between. The CDR3 is made up of 13 amino acids. Germline CDR1 and CDR2: GTSNPN and SVGIG (reference sequence).

V and J are TRBV2 and TRBJ2-7; 10 bases fit TRBD1. This CDR3 spans 14 amino acids. Trimming removed 7 bases from V and 1 base from J; junction bases left unmatched: 4. Germline V gene data show CDR1 as SNHLY and CDR2 as FYNNEI. DNA for the CDR3: TGTGCCAGCACCAGGGACAGGGGTTCCTACGAGCAGTACTTC. This encodes CASTRDRGSYEQYF.

V and J are TRBV7-9 and TRBJ1-4, with D unresolved. From germline, CDR1 is SEHNR and CDR2 FQNEAQ (reference sequence). The ends were cut back, 2 bases at V and 0 bases at J, with 7 bases in the middle. The CDR3 is made up of 15 amino acids. CDR3 sequence (DNA): TGTGCCAGCAGCTTACGGGGTCCAACTAATGAAAAACTGTTTTTT. Residues: CASSLRGPTNEKLFF.

The rearrangement uses TRBV6-1 and TRBJ2-7; D is unresolved. V lost 2 bases and J lost 5, with 22 bases in between. The length of the CDR3 is 17 residues. Germline V lookup: CDR1 MNHNS, CDR2 SASEGT. Here the CDR3 reads CASSELGRTTIPHEQYF. In DNA form, the CDR3 reads TGTGCCAGCAGTGAACTCGGTCGAACGACGATCCCCCACGAGCAGTACTTC.

The rearrangement uses TRBV5-1 and TRBJ2-7; a possible D gene is TRBD1 (6 bases). Germline V gene sequence: CDR1 SGHRS, CDR2 YFSETQ. There are 13 residues in the CDR3. Trimming removed 5 bases from V and 2 bases from J, with 11 bases in between. This CDR3 is CASRPDSTYEQYF. DNA for the CDR3: TGCGCCAGCAGACCGGACAGTACCTACGAGCAGTACTTC.

The chain carries TRBV9 and TRBJ1-6; D is unresolved. Deletions cut 4 bases from V and 0 bases from J, with 11 bases between. CDR3 length equals 16 residues. Germline assignment: CDR1 SGDLS and CDR2 YYNGEE. The CDR3 coding sequence is TGTGCCAGCAGCCCCCGTACTAGCTCCTATAATTCACCCCTCCACTTT. It yields the protein CASSPRTSSYNSPLHF.

The CDR3 DNA follows: TGTGCCAGTAAGATTAGCGGGAGAAGGGACGCAGATACGCAGTATTTT. Amino acids: CASKISGRRDADTQYF. This rearrangement joins TRBV19 to TRBJ2-3; 9 bases are a match to TRBD2. CDR3 length: 16 amino acids. The V and J ends lost 7 bases and 4 bases, in that order; junction bases with no gene match: 12. Germline values: CDR1 LNHDA, CDR2 SQIVND (reference sequence). Combining the CDR3 with reference TRBV19 and TRBJ2-3 gives the whole variable domain DGGITQSPKYLFRKEGQNVTLSCEQNLNHDAMYWYRQDPGQGLRLIYYSQIVNDFQKGDIAEGYSVSREKKESFPLTVTSAQKNPTAFYLCASKISGRRDADTQYFGPGTRLTVL.

The chain is built from TRBV19 and TRBJ1-4, with 7 bases aligning to TRBD1. The CDR3 is 14 amino acids. Per germline, CDR1 LNHDA and CDR2 SQIVND (reference sequence). Trimming cost V 3 bases and J 8 bases; bases outside gene matches: 6. CDR3 nucleotides: TGTGCCAGTAGTATCGGACAGGCGGGAGAAAAACTGTTTTTT. Its protein product is CASSIGQAGEKLFF.

This rearrangement joins TRBV5-6 to TRBJ1-4; D not certain. Trimming removed 1 base from V and 3 bases from J, with 10 bases in between. Germline V gene sequence: CDR1 SGHDT, CDR2 YYEEEE. The CDR3 is 15 amino acids. The CDR3 DNA reads as TGTGCCAGCAGCTTGTCCGGGGTTTCTAATGAAAAACTGTTTTTT. Its protein is CASSLSGVSNEKLFF.

CDR3 in amino acids: CASTPVGGRVEPQHF. The CDR3 nucleotides read TGTGCCAGTACCCCGGTGGGGGGGCGCGTCGAGCCCCAGCATTTT. The chain uses TRBV19 and TRBJ1-5; D might be TRBD1 (6 bases). Germline CDR1 and CDR2: LNHDA and SQIVND (reference sequence). With 7 bases removed from V and 8 bases from J, the gap between germline ends came to 21 bases. The CDR3 runs 15 residues.

The gene calls are TRBV7-9 and TRBJ1-4; D perhaps matches TRBD1 (5 bases). CDR3 size: 15 residues. Deletions cut 1 base from V and 1 base from J, with 7 bases between. CDR1 and CDR2 (germline): SEHNR, FQNEAQ (reference sequence). In DNA, the CDR3 is TGTGCCAGCAGCTTAGAGGACATAACTAATGAAAAACTGTTTTTT. Amino acids: CASSLEDITNEKLFF.

This chain joins TRBV7-6 and TRBJ2-1; 8 positions match TRBD2. The CDR3 covers 15 residues. Trimming cost V 1 base and J 4 bases; bases outside gene matches: 3. Germline V CDR1 and CDR2: SGHVS, FNYEAQ. For the CDR3, the DNA is TGTGCCAGCAGCTTAGACTCGGGAGGGTACAATGAGCAGTTCTTC. Its protein product is CASSLDSGGYNEQFF. Using reference TRBV7-6 and TRBJ2-1 for the parts outside the CDR3, the full variable domain is GAGVSQSPRYKVTKRGQDVALRCDPISGHVSLYWYRQALGQGPEFLTYFNYEAQQDKSGLPNDRFSAERPEGSISTLTIQRTEQRDSAMYRCASSLDSGGYNEQFFGPGTRLTVL.

The chain has TRBV5-4 and TRBJ1-4; D possibly corresponds to TRBD1 (5 bases). The CDR3 sequence is 15 residues long. CDR1 and CDR2 from the germline V gene are SGHNT and YYREEE (reference sequence). With 4 bases removed from V and 8 bases from J, the gap between germline ends came to 18 bases. The DNA of the CDR3 is TGTGCCAGCAGCAGTCGGGGCGACGTATCCGAAAAACTGTTTTTT. Its protein is CASSSRGDVSEKLFF.